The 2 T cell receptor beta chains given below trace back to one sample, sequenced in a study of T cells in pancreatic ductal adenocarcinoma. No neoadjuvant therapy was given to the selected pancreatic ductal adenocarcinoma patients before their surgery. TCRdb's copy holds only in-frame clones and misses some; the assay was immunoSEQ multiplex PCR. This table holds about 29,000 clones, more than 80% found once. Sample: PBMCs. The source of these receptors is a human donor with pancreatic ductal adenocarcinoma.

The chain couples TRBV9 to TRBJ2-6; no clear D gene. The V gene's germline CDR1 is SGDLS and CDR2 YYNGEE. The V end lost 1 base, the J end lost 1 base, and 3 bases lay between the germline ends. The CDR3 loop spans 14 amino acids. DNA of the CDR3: TGTGCCAGCAGCGTATATTCTGGGGCCAACGTCCTGACTTTC. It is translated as CASSVYSGANVLTF.

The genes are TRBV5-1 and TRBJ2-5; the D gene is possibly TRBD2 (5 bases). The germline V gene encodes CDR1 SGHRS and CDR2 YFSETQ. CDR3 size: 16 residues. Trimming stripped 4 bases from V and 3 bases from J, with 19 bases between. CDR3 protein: CASSASVGDGEETQYF. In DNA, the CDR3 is TGCGCCAGCAGCGCCTCGGTCGGGGATGGGGAAGAGACCCAGTACTTC.